Below are 8 T cell receptor beta chains sequenced from a single sample in a study of breast tumors, draining lymph nodes, adjacent tissues. TCRdb independently ran MiXCR on the multiplex PCR reads; one entry per CDR3 protein. The sample has 20,000 to 25,000 distinct CDR3 sequences, 32% seen once; the top ten hold around 10%. Source material: breast tumor tissue. The receptors originated from a female donor with breast cancer. Some clones in this sample may be carry-over from other donors' samples.

This clonotype was picked up a small number of times. Possible read error: a much larger clone is one base away. The chain combines TRBV25-1 with TRBJ2-3, with 8 bases fitting TRBD2. CDR1 MGHDK and CDR2 SYGVNS come from the germline V gene. The CDR3 runs 15 residues. CDR3 sequence (DNA): TGTGCCAACAGTGGTAGCGGGACCTTTCTTATCACGCAGTATTTT. Translated: CANSGSGTFLITQYF.

This clonotype has ten or more counts. The chain employs TRBV19 and TRBJ1-5, with a weak D call TRBD1 (5 bases). The CDR3 runs 14 residues. Germline CDR1 LNHDA, CDR2 SQIVND (reference sequence). Trimming pared 10 bases from V and 4 bases from J, leaving 17 bases between. The CDR3 sequence: CATSTGRKNQPQHF. DNA of the CDR3: TGTGCCACCTCCACGGGACGGAAAAATCAGCCCCAGCATTTT. Full variable domain (missing parts from reference TRBV19 and TRBJ1-5): DGGITQSPKYLFRKEGQNVTLSCEQNLNHDAMYWYRQDPGQGLRLIYYSQIVNDFQKGDIAEGYSVSREKKESFPLTVTSAQKNPTAFYLCATSTGRKNQPQHFGDGTRLSIL.

Within the sample, this clonotype is medium-sized. The rearrangement links TRBV5-8 to TRBJ2-7; D assignment may be TRBD1 or TRBD2 (6 bases each). Trimming took 4 bases from V and 1 from J, leaving 21 bases between them. In germline, CDR1 is SGHTS, CDR2 YDEGEE. The CDR3 is 17 residues long. The CDR3 loop is CASSRGTPGGLSYEQYF. The CDR3 DNA is TGTGCCAGCAGCCGAGGTACCCCCGGGGGCCTTTCCTACGAGCAGTACTTC.

V is TRBV20-1 and J is TRBJ1-6; 7 bases align to TRBD1. This CDR3 is built from 14 residues. Germline V CDR1 and CDR2: DFQATT, SNEGSKA (reference sequence). Germline trimming cut 1 base from V and 13 bases from J; bases unmatched to any gene: 10. The CDR3: CSARVGTVANPLHF. The CDR3 DNA reads as TGCAGTGCTAGAGTCGGGACAGTAGCTAACCCCCTCCACTTT.

The chain uses TRBV20-1 and TRBJ2-1, with 9 bases aligning to TRBD2. J was trimmed by 1 base and V by 6 bases; bases with no gene match: 7. CDR3 size: 15 residues. The germline gives CDR1 DFQATT, CDR2 SNEGSKA (reference sequence). The DNA of the CDR3 is TGCAGTGCGATGACTAGCGGTAGGTCCTACAATGAGCAGTTCTTC. The encoded protein is CSAMTSGRSYNEQFF.

The table lists this clonotype with many counts. The chain links TRBV5-1 to TRBJ2-5; 14 bases map to TRBD2. The CDR3 covers 17 residues. Germline CDR1 SGHRS, CDR2 YFSETQ. With 4 bases clipped from V and 5 bases from J, the junction kept 10 bases outside the gene matches. The CDR3 reads CASSPSGTSGRDETQYF. Written as DNA, the CDR3 is TGCGCCAGCAGCCCCTCCGGGACTAGCGGGAGAGATGAGACCCAGTACTTC.

This clonotype was seen repeatedly, ten times or more. Written as DNA, the CDR3 is TGTGCCAGCAGTTTATGGCAGTCTCTTAACTATGGCTACACCTTC. It is translated as CASSLWQSLNYGYTF. The chain has TRBV28 and TRBJ1-2; D unclear. The V end was cut by 0 bases, the J end by 1 base, with 9 bases between. The length of the CDR3 is 15 residues. Germline assignment: CDR1 MDHEN and CDR2 SYDVKM.

In its sample, this clonotype was seen many times. The chain has TRBV16 and TRBJ2-1, with TRBD2 identical over 8 bases. The junction had 7 bases not matched to a gene; V was cut back by 3 bases and J by 12 bases. CDR1 KGHSY and CDR2 FQNENV come from the germline V gene. The CDR3 covers 13 residues. The CDR3, as DNA: TGTGCCAGCAGCCACGGGACTAGGTCTGGGCAGTTCTTC. Protein sequence: CASSHGTRSGQFF.